This T cell receptor beta chain was identified during a study of blood T cell repertoires in COVID-19. Original methodology: Quantification of nucleated cells was approximated via reference gene primer amplification. Sequencing was performed with immunoSEQ multiplex PCR; in TCRdb, only in-frame clones are kept and a portion is missing. V and J calls and clone size are copied from that table; D and trimming were computed from the DNA. The sample records around 480,000 clones, about 91% being singletons. Trimming cost V 1 base and J 7 bases, with 14 bases left between them. This CDR3 region has 14 residues. Germline CDR1 LNHDA, CDR2 SQIVND (reference sequence).

Sequencing input: peripheral blood. The V and J genes are TRBV19 and TRBJ2-7; TRBD1 is a possible D gene (5 bases). The receptor's source is a woman between 50 and 59 years old with COVID-19, enrolled during active disease. The DNA of the CDR3 is TGTGCCAGTAGTATAGGAGGCCAGGGAAATGAGCAGTACTTC. Its protein is CASSIGGQGNEQYF.